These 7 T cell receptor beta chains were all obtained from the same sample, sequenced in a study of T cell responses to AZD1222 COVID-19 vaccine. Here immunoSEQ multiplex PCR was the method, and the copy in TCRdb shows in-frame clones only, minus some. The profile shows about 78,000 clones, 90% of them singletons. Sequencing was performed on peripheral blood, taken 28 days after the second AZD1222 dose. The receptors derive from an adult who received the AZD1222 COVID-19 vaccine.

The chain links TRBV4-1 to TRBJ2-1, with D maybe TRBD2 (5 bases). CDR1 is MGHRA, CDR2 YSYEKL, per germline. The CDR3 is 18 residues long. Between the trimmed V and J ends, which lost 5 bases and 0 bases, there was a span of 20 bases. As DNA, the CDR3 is TGCGCCAGCAGCTCCTCTCCGGGATCCGTGAGCTCCTACAATGAGCAGTTCTTC. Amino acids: CASSSSPGSVSSYNEQFF.

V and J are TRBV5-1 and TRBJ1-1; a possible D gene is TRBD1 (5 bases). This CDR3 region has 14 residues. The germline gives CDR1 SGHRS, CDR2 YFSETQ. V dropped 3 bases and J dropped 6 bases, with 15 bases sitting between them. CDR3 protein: CASSSAGPAAEAFF. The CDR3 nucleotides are TGCGCCAGCAGCTCAGCAGGGCCAGCAGCTGAAGCTTTCTTT.

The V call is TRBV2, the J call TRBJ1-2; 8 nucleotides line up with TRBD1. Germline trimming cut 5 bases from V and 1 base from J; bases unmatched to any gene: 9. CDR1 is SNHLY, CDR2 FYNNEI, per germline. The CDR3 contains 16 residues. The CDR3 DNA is TGTGCCAGCAGTAAAACAGGGGGATCTTATAACTATGGCTACACCTTC. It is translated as CASSKTGGSYNYGYTF.

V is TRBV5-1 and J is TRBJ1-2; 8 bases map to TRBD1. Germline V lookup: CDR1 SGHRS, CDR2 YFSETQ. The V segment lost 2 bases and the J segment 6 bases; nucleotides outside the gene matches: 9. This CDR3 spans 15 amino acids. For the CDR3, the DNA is TGCGCCAGCAGCTTAAGATTTTCAGGGGGCGATGGCTACACCTTC. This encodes CASSLRFSGGDGYTF.

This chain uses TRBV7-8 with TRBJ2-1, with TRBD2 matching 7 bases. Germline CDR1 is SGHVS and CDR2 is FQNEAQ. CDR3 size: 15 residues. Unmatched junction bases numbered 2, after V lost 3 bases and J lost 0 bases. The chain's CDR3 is CASSFRTSSYNEQFF. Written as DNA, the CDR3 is TGTGCCAGCAGCTTCCGGACTAGCTCCTACAATGAGCAGTTCTTC.

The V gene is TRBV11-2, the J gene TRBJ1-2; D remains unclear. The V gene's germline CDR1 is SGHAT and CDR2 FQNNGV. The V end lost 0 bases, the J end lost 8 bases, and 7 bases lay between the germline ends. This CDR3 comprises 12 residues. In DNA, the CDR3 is TGTGCCAGCAGCTTAGACAGAGCGGGCTACACCTTC. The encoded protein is CASSLDRAGYTF.

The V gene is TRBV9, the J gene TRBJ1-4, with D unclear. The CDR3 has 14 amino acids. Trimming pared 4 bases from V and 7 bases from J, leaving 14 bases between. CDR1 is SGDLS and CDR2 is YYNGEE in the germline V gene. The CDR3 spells CASSLSGRSEKLFF. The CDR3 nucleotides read TGTGCCAGCAGCTTATCAGGAAGGAGTGAAAAACTGTTTTTT. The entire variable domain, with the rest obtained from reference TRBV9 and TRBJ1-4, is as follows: DSGVTQTPKHLITATGQRVTLRCSPRSGDLSVYWYQQSLDQGLQFLIQYYNGEERAKGNILERFSAQQFPDLHSELNLSSLELGDSALYFCASSLSGRSEKLFFGSGTQLSVL.